The rows below give T cell receptor beta chains drawn from one sample of a study of identical twins. TCRdb passed the 5' RACE reads through MiXCR, listing each CDR3 protein once. The table shows approximately 260,000 distinct CDR3 sequences, with roughly an eighth occurring only once. The sample consisted of memory (CD45RO+) T cells sorted from blood. The receptors were gathered from a woman aged 18-30 years in good health. The CDR3 runs from the conserved cysteine through the conserved F or W. D genes are given only for firm matches. Some rows mark clone size as missing; the rest say once, few, many or name a class of expanded clone.

abundance	v_gene	d_gene	j_gene	CDR3nt	CDR3aa
many	TRBV5-1	-	TRBJ2-7	TGCGCCAGCAGCCCTACGGCGAGCAGGGACTCCTACGAGCAGTACTTC	CASSPTASRDSYEQYF
-	TRBV7-6	TRBD2	TRBJ2-7	TGTGCCAGCAGTATGGGAGGGAGTGGGAACGAGCAGTACTTC	CASSMGGSGNEQYF
-	TRBV19	-	TRBJ1-1	TGTGCCAGTAGTTGGGTCATAGACACTGAAGCTTTCTTT	CASSWVIDTEAFF
-	TRBV7-3	-	TRBJ2-2	TGTGCCAGCAGCTTATCCGGGGCCGGGGAGCTGTTTTTT	CASSLSGAGELFF
many	TRBV20-1	TRBD1	TRBJ1-3	TGCAGTGCTACGACAGGGTTTGTGGGAAACACCATATATTTT	CSATTGFVGNTIYF
few	TRBV5-1	-	TRBJ1-5	TGCGCCAGCAGCTTGGGGGGATCTGGCAATCAGCCCCAGCATTTT	CASSLGGSGNQPQHF
few	TRBV5-5	-	TRBJ1-2	TGTGCCAGCAGCTTCAGGGGAGGTGGCTACACCTTC	CASSFRGGGYTF
-	TRBV11-2	TRBD2	TRBJ2-3	TGTGCCAGCAGCATAAGAACTAGCGGACCAGGCACAGATACGCAGTATTTT	CASSIRTSGPGTDTQYF
-	TRBV7-2	-	TRBJ2-5	TGTGCCAGCAGCGCTCGCGGGCCGCAAGAGACCCAGTACTTC	CASSARGPQETQYF
-	TRBV12-3/TRBV12-4	-	TRBJ2-1	TGTGCCAGCAGTCAGCGGGTGCACTACAATGAGCAGTTCTTC	CASSQRVHYNEQFF
-	TRBV3-1	-	TRBJ1-2	TGTGCCAGCAGCAACGGGGCAGTTGGCTACACCTTC	CASSNGAVGYTF
-	TRBV15	-	TRBJ2-2	TGTGCCACCAGCAGAGCCAGGGTCGAGACCGGGGAGCTGTTTTTT	CATSRARVETGELFF
many	TRBV12-3/TRBV12-4	-	TRBJ2-1	TGTGCCAGCAGTTTTAGCGCGTCCTACAATGAGCAGTTCTTC	CASSFSASYNEQFF
-	TRBV20-1	TRBD2	TRBJ2-1	TGCAGTGCGGGGGGACTAGTTGGTGAGCAGTTCTTC	CSAGGLVGEQFF
-	TRBV27	TRBD2	TRBJ2-3	TGTGCCAGCAGTTTGGCTAGCGGACTCACAGATACGCAGTATTTT	CASSLASGLTDTQYF
-	TRBV6-2/TRBV6-3	-	TRBJ2-5	TGTGCCAGCATTGGCAGCCAAGAGACCCAGTACTTC	CASIGSQETQYF
-	TRBV12-3/TRBV12-4	-	TRBJ1-1	TGTGCCAGCAGTTTAGGTAACGGCCCACTAGGAAACACTGAAGCTTTCTTT	CASSLGNGPLGNTEAFF